The rows below give T cell receptor beta chains drawn from one sample of a study of blood T cell repertoires in COVID-19. The repertoire was sequenced with immunoSEQ multiplex PCR; TCRdb's copy has only in-frame clones and lacks some. This table holds roughly 160,000 clones, roughly 80% found once. Input material: peripheral blood. The receptors shown here come from a woman aged 80 or older with acute or convalescent COVID-19. The conserved cysteine and the conserved F or W are not part of the CDR3 here. For some rows the clone size is stated as once, few or many, or as a class when expanded; others skip it.

clone size: NA; CDR3 length: 13; V gene: TRBV10-1; CDR3 protein: ASSESGSGTDTQY
clone size: NA; CDR3 length: 10; V gene: TRBV28; CDR3 protein: ASSFGGLGYT
clone size: few; CDR3 length: 9; V gene: TRBV10-3; CDR3 protein: ATYRGDEQY
clone size: NA; CDR3 length: 11; V gene: TRBV28; CDR3 protein: ASRNRGNQPQH
clone size: once; CDR3 length: 11; V gene: TRBV3-1/TRBV3-2; CDR3 protein: ASSQSLPDTQY
clone size: NA; CDR3 length: 12; V gene: TRBV7-2; CDR3 protein: ASSPRTGEPGYT
clone size: NA; CDR3 length: 12; V gene: TRBV5-4; CDR3 protein: ATYSQGSDYGYT
clone size: once; CDR3 length: 14; V gene: TRBV7-9; CDR3 protein: ASSLAAGQDQETQY
clone size: once; CDR3 length: 11; V gene: TRBV10-3; CDR3 protein: AITPTGAYGYT
clone size: NA; CDR3 length: 11; V gene: TRBV6-5; CDR3 protein: ASRDTGLTEAF
clone size: once; CDR3 length: 17; V gene: TRBV7-9; CDR3 protein: ASSLRGLAGGRITDTQY
clone size: few; CDR3 length: 13; V gene: TRBV7-2; CDR3 protein: ASSTTGVGNSPLH
clone size: NA; CDR3 length: 11; V gene: TRBV7-2; CDR3 protein: ASSSQGVGEQF
clone size: NA; CDR3 length: 16; V gene: TRBV6-2/TRBV6-3; CDR3 protein: ASSYLAGGPLTYNEQF
clone size: NA; CDR3 length: 12; V gene: TRBV6-1; CDR3 protein: ASSSAGGSTEAF
clone size: NA; CDR3 length: 11; V gene: TRBV2; CDR3 protein: ASSAQGSTEAF
clone size: NA; CDR3 length: 13; V gene: TRBV18; CDR3 protein: ASSPPGLPPLEQY
clone size: NA; CDR3 length: 14; V gene: TRBV28; CDR3 protein: ASSFLLSAGTDTQY
clone size: NA; CDR3 length: 12; V gene: TRBV5-8; CDR3 protein: ASSPGQGWEKLF
clone size: NA; CDR3 length: 10; V gene: TRBV11-3; CDR3 protein: ASSKGTDTQY
clone size: few; CDR3 length: 12; V gene: TRBV30; CDR3 protein: AWSSGTKFSPLH
clone size: NA; CDR3 length: 13; V gene: TRBV5-1; CDR3 protein: ASSYRTGRTDTQY
clone size: NA; CDR3 length: 12; V gene: TRBV7-8; CDR3 protein: ASSPLTGVPSEY
clone size: NA; CDR3 length: 11; V gene: TRBV6-2/TRBV6-3; CDR3 protein: ASSYEARIEQF
clone size: NA; CDR3 length: 16; V gene: TRBV6-2/TRBV6-3; CDR3 protein: ASSYSRSASFSGNTIY
clone size: NA; CDR3 length: 13; V gene: TRBV10-3; CDR3 protein: AIGQGSSGANVLT
clone size: NA; CDR3 length: 12; V gene: TRBV29-1; CDR3 protein: SVGVTQGGYGYT
clone size: NA; CDR3 length: 13; V gene: TRBV24-1; CDR3 protein: ATSDPGQGDYGYT
clone size: NA; CDR3 length: 13; V gene: TRBV5-1; CDR3 protein: ASSLTSGGAPEQF
clone size: NA; CDR3 length: 12; V gene: TRBV28; CDR3 protein: ASSWGGTAYEQY
clone size: NA; CDR3 length: 13; V gene: TRBV9; CDR3 protein: ASSSQGARGTEAF
clone size: NA; CDR3 length: 15; V gene: TRBV21-1; CDR3 protein: ASSTGWTDYSNQPQH
clone size: NA; CDR3 length: 13; V gene: TRBV11-1; CDR3 protein: ASSFPGQGDGTQY
clone size: NA; CDR3 length: 14; V gene: TRBV5-5; CDR3 protein: ASSLVGTGFTGELF
clone size: many; CDR3 length: 11; V gene: TRBV10-3; CDR3 protein: ATLHTGITEAF
clone size: NA; CDR3 length: 11; V gene: TRBV19; CDR3 protein: ASSIYITGELF
clone size: NA; CDR3 length: 14; V gene: TRBV7-9; CDR3 protein: ASTRLALSSYNEQF
clone size: NA; CDR3 length: 11; V gene: TRBV6-5; CDR3 protein: ASRPTPDTEAF
clone size: NA; CDR3 length: 14; V gene: TRBV2; CDR3 protein: ASTTPTGGTNSPLH
clone size: NA; CDR3 length: 14; V gene: TRBV4-2; CDR3 protein: ASSREKDPTNYGYT
clone size: many; CDR3 length: 11; V gene: TRBV19; CDR3 protein: ASSWSARGGYT
clone size: NA; CDR3 length: 10; V gene: TRBV6-5; CDR3 protein: ASTSGVTEAF
clone size: NA; CDR3 length: 13; V gene: TRBV28; CDR3 protein: ASTMDRGYADTQY
clone size: NA; CDR3 length: 13; V gene: TRBV9; CDR3 protein: ASSVSRADNSPLH
clone size: NA; CDR3 length: 13; V gene: TRBV5-8; CDR3 protein: ASSLVGPSYNEQF
clone size: NA; CDR3 length: 11; V gene: TRBV30; CDR3 protein: AWSRGSGNTIY
clone size: NA; CDR3 length: 12; V gene: TRBV2; CDR3 protein: ASSVRQAWVGYT
clone size: NA; CDR3 length: 13; V gene: TRBV7-2; CDR3 protein: ASSLGVAGGYEQY
clone size: NA; CDR3 length: 13; V gene: TRBV4-1; CDR3 protein: ASSHNGGAGNTIY
clone size: NA; CDR3 length: 13; V gene: TRBV3-1/TRBV3-2; CDR3 protein: ASSQAEGGNQPQH
clone size: NA; CDR3 length: 16; V gene: TRBV7-9; CDR3 protein: ASSLVGLAVRDSYEQY
clone size: NA; CDR3 length: 12; V gene: TRBV7-2; CDR3 protein: ASSLVAALYEQY
clone size: NA; CDR3 length: 8; V gene: TRBV20-1; CDR3 protein: SANKESQY
clone size: NA; CDR3 length: 13; V gene: TRBV24-1; CDR3 protein: ATSVGQVGNQPQH
clone size: NA; CDR3 length: 13; V gene: TRBV7-2; CDR3 protein: ASSLGGKPQETQY
clone size: once; CDR3 length: 12; V gene: TRBV5-6; CDR3 protein: ASSLGADQETQY
clone size: NA; CDR3 length: 15; V gene: TRBV19; CDR3 protein: ASKARGRNGGTGELF
clone size: NA; CDR3 length: 13; V gene: TRBV5-6; CDR3 protein: ASSRTMRAKGELF
clone size: NA; CDR3 length: 12; V gene: TRBV19; CDR3 protein: ASTVGLAGNEQF
clone size: NA; CDR3 length: 9; V gene: TRBV20-1; CDR3 protein: SARDLEEQY